This T cell receptor beta chain appears in the sequencing data of a study of identical twins. Using its own MiXCR run on the 5' RACE reads, TCRdb lists one record per CDR3 protein. The sample has around 490,000 distinct CDR3 sequences, around 15% seen once. This CDR3 spans 14 amino acids. V gave up 0 bases and J gave up 10 bases, with 16 bases separating them. In germline, CDR1 is SGHRS, CDR2 YFSETQ. The same sample was also studied in work on yellow fever vaccine responses in identical twins.

The V call is TRBV5-1, the J call TRBJ1-1; D unclear. The source is a woman aged 18-35 years in good health. Sequenced: CD4+ T cells sorted from blood. The CDR3 DNA reads as TGCGCCAGCAGCTTGGCAAACGTCCCTGATGGAGCTTTCTTT. Its translation is CASSLANVPDGAFF.